What follows is one T cell receptor beta chain and its context. This entry is derived from a study of blood T cell repertoires in COVID-19. Here immunoSEQ multiplex PCR was the method, and the copy in TCRdb shows in-frame clones only, minus some. The data contain 90,000 to 100,000 clones, roughly 84% of them singletons. CDR1 and CDR2 from the germline V gene are SGHTA and FQGNSA. The CDR3 loop spans 17 amino acids. Between the trimmed V and J ends, which lost 5 bases and 6 bases, there was a span of 20 bases. This TCR came from a man aged 55 to 69 with acute or convalescent COVID-19. The genes are TRBV7-2 and TRBJ1-6, with D possibly TRBD1 on 6 matching bases. Sequences were obtained from peripheral blood. The CDR3 is CASSPFASGVFNSPLHF. The CDR3 DNA follows: TGTGCCAGCAGCCCCTTCGCGTCAGGGGTTTTTAATTCACCCCTCCACTTT. The whole variable domain, filled in from reference TRBV7-2 and TRBJ1-6, reads GAGVSQSPSNKVTEKGKDVELRCDPISGHTALYWYRQSLGQGLEFLIYFQGNSAPDKSGLPSDRFSAERTGGSVSTLTIQRTQQEDSAVYLCASSPFASGVFNSPLHFGNGTRLTVT.